The rows below give T cell receptor beta chains drawn from one sample of a study of T cells in Graves' hyperthyroidism and ophthalmopathy. Each CDR3 protein is one row after TCRdb ran MiXCR on the multiplex PCR reads. The sample holds a few hundred thousand distinct CDR3 sequences, approximately 13% seen once. Sample: blood. These receptors came from a woman younger than 30 with Graves' hyperthyroidism. The CDR3 runs from the conserved cysteine through the conserved F or W. D genes are given only for firm matches. Not every row has a clone size; where given, it reads once, few, many or a size class.

DNA: TGTGCCAGCAGCCCCATGGACAGGTTGAACACTGAAGCTTTCTTT
CDR3: CASSPMDRLNTEAFF
V: TRBV9
size: few
J: TRBJ1-1
D: TRBD1

DNA: TGTGCCACCACTAGCGGGAGTTCAAATGAGCAGTTCTTC
CDR3: CATTSGSSNEQFF
V: TRBV10-3
size: -
J: TRBJ2-1
D: TRBD2

DNA: TGTGCCAGCAGCCAAGGGACAGGGCTTAATAATGAAAAACTGTTTTTT
CDR3: CASSQGTGLNNEKLFF
V: TRBV3-1
size: many
J: TRBJ1-4
D: TRBD1

DNA: TGTGCCAGCTCACCGGACGGGGGGAGAATCTACAATGAGCAGTTCTTC
CDR3: CASSPDGGRIYNEQFF
V: TRBV18
size: -
J: TRBJ2-1
D: TRBD2

DNA: TGTGCCAGCAGTTCCTCGGGACTCCCTAACACCGGGGAGCTGTTTTTT
CDR3: CASSSSGLPNTGELFF
V: TRBV28
size: many
J: TRBJ2-2
D: -

DNA: TGTGCCAGCTCACCAGACCGGGCCCACAATGAGCAGTTCTTC
CDR3: CASSPDRAHNEQFF
V: TRBV18
size: many
J: TRBJ2-1
D: -

DNA: TGTGCCAGCAGCTTAACCCCCCTAGCGGGGGGGAACACCGGGGAGCTGTTTTTT
CDR3: CASSLTPLAGGNTGELFF
V: TRBV5-6
size: -
J: TRBJ2-2
D: TRBD2

DNA: TGTGCCAGCAGATCCCACAGGGAGGGCAGGAATCAGCCCCAGCATTTT
CDR3: CASRSHREGRNQPQHF
V: TRBV6-1
size: many
J: TRBJ1-5
D: -

DNA: TGTGCCACCAAGGACAGGGTGACTAAAGCTTTCTTT
CDR3: CATKDRVTKAFF
V: TRBV19
size: once
J: TRBJ1-1
D: TRBD1

DNA: TGTGCCAGCAGTCAAACCGGGACTAGCGCCTACGAGCAGTACTTC
CDR3: CASSQTGTSAYEQYF
V: TRBV12-3/TRBV12-4
size: -
J: TRBJ2-7
D: TRBD2

DNA: TGTGCCAGCAGCCAGGTAGCGGGAGGGCCTAGGAACGAGCAGTACTTC
CDR3: CASSQVAGGPRNEQYF
V: TRBV5-5
size: -
J: TRBJ2-7
D: TRBD2

DNA: TGTGCCAGCAGTTCCGACCAGAGCTCCTACAATGAGCAGTTCTTC
CDR3: CASSSDQSSYNEQFF
V: TRBV13
size: many
J: TRBJ2-1
D: -

DNA: TGCAGCGTTCGAGGCAGACAACAAGAGACCCAGTACTTC
CDR3: CSVRGRQQETQYF
V: TRBV29-1
size: -
J: TRBJ2-5
D: -

DNA: TGTGCCAGCATGACAGGGGGTTACTCTACAACTAATGAAAAACTGTTTTTT
CDR3: CASMTGGYSTTNEKLFF
V: TRBV6-1
size: many
J: TRBJ1-4
D: TRBD1

DNA: TGTGCCAGCAGCCAAGTCCTTGAGGGGGGTGGAGGGGAGCAGTTCTTC
CDR3: CASSQVLEGGGGEQFF
V: TRBV7-9
size: -
J: TRBJ2-1
D: -

DNA: TGTGCCAGCAGCGGTCAGGGGGGGCCAGACGAGCAGTACTTC
CDR3: CASSGQGGPDEQYF
V: TRBV9
size: -
J: TRBJ2-7
D: -

DNA: TGCAGTGCGGTCAGCTTAGGGCGGGACCCCTACGAGCAGTACTTC
CDR3: CSAVSLGRDPYEQYF
V: TRBV20-1
size: -
J: TRBJ2-7
D: -

DNA: TGTGCCAGCAGCCCAGCCAAAGGACATTTGAACACTGAAGCTTTCTTT
CDR3: CASSPAKGHLNTEAFF
V: TRBV28
size: many
J: TRBJ1-1
D: -

DNA: TGCAGTGCTAGACCTCCACAGACAGGGATCGGTGGAGCCACAGATACGCAGTATTTT
CDR3: CSARPPQTGIGGATDTQYF
V: TRBV20-1
size: -
J: TRBJ2-3
D: TRBD1

DNA: TGTGCCAGCTCACCGGGTGGGGTCTACGAGCAGTACTTC
CDR3: CASSPGGVYEQYF
V: TRBV18
size: few
J: TRBJ2-7
D: -

DNA: TGTGCCTGGAGCCAGGGACTAGCGGGATTTCGGGAGACCCAGTACTTC
CDR3: CAWSQGLAGFRETQYF
V: TRBV30
size: many
J: TRBJ2-5
D: TRBD2

DNA: TGTGCCAGCAGCGTTACATCGAACACTGAAGCTTTCTTT
CDR3: CASSVTSNTEAFF
V: TRBV9
size: many
J: TRBJ1-1
D: -

DNA: TGTGCCAGCAGCATAACCGGGACAGCTGCGAATACGCAGTATTTT
CDR3: CASSITGTAANTQYF
V: TRBV5-5
size: many
J: TRBJ2-3
D: TRBD1

DNA: TGTGCCAGCAGTTTACGAAGCGGGAGGGAAAGGGAGACCCAGTACTTC
CDR3: CASSLRSGRERETQYF
V: TRBV27
size: many
J: TRBJ2-5
D: TRBD2

DNA: TGCAGCGTTGAGGAGAGGCGGATCACAGATACGCAGTATTTT
CDR3: CSVEERRITDTQYF
V: TRBV29-1
size: many
J: TRBJ2-3
D: -

DNA: TGTGCCAGCAGGAATCAGGCATACACGCAGTATTTT
CDR3: CASRNQAYTQYF
V: TRBV28
size: many
J: TRBJ2-3
D: -

DNA: TGCGCCAGCAGCCAGGTCCGGGACAGACCATCCTACAATGAGCAGTTCTTC
CDR3: CASSQVRDRPSYNEQFF
V: TRBV5-1
size: -
J: TRBJ2-1
D: TRBD1

DNA: TGTGCCAGCAGCCGTCGCCAGCTTACAACTAATGAAAAACTGTTTTTT
CDR3: CASSRRQLTTNEKLFF
V: TRBV28
size: many
J: TRBJ1-4
D: -

DNA: TGTGCCAGCAGTTTAAGTGGCGGGAGTCTAAACACCGGGGAGCTGTTTTTT
CDR3: CASSLSGGSLNTGELFF
V: TRBV12-3/TRBV12-4
size: -
J: TRBJ2-2
D: TRBD2

DNA: TGTGCCAGCAGCCAAGGCCCGCTGGGACAGGGGGCGTCCTACGAGCAGTACTTC
CDR3: CASSQGPLGQGASYEQYF
V: TRBV4-2
size: -
J: TRBJ2-7
D: TRBD1

DNA: TGTGCCAGCAGTTCCCAATTGATACCGAGGGACTATGGCTACACCTTC
CDR3: CASSSQLIPRDYGYTF
V: TRBV12-3/TRBV12-4
size: many
J: TRBJ1-2
D: -

DNA: TGCAGTGCTAGAGATTTGGGGGGCTCCTACGAGCAGTACTTC
CDR3: CSARDLGGSYEQYF
V: TRBV20-1
size: -
J: TRBJ2-7
D: -

DNA: TGTGCCAGCGGAGTAGCGGGAGGGGACACCGGGGAGCTGTTTTTT
CDR3: CASGVAGGDTGELFF
V: TRBV9
size: many
J: TRBJ2-2
D: TRBD2

DNA: TGTGCCAGCAGCTTAGTAGGCGGGAAGGCGGACGAGCAGTACTTC
CDR3: CASSLVGGKADEQYF
V: TRBV11-1
size: many
J: TRBJ2-7
D: -

DNA: TGTGCCAGCAGTTCAGCCGGGACAGGGCCCTACGAGCAGTACTTC
CDR3: CASSSAGTGPYEQYF
V: TRBV28
size: many
J: TRBJ2-7
D: TRBD1

DNA: TGCAGTGCTAACTTAGCGGGAGGGAACGAGCAGTACTTC
CDR3: CSANLAGGNEQYF
V: TRBV20-1
size: -
J: TRBJ2-7
D: TRBD2

DNA: TGTGCCATCAAGACAGGGGATACCACCAACGAGCAGTACTTC
CDR3: CAIKTGDTTNEQYF
V: TRBV10-3
size: few
J: TRBJ2-7
D: TRBD1

DNA: TGTGCCAGCACTGGAATGGACAGGGGGCGAAACGAGCAGTACTTC
CDR3: CASTGMDRGRNEQYF
V: TRBV28
size: many
J: TRBJ2-7
D: TRBD1

DNA: TGCAGTGCTAGAGATAGAACGAGACCGACGAAGTACAATGAGCAGTTCTTC
CDR3: CSARDRTRPTKYNEQFF
V: TRBV20-1
size: few
J: TRBJ2-1
D: -

DNA: TGTGCCTGGAGTTACAGCTCCTACAATGAGCAGTTCTTC
CDR3: CAWSYSSYNEQFF
V: TRBV30
size: many
J: TRBJ2-1
D: -

DNA: TGTGCCAGCAGCTTACATGAGCAGTTCTTC
CDR3: CASSLHEQFF
V: TRBV11-2
size: many
J: TRBJ2-1
D: -

DNA: TGTGCCAGCAGTTCGCGACCCCAATACAATGAGCAGTTCTTC
CDR3: CASSSRPQYNEQFF
V: TRBV6-2/TRBV6-3
size: many
J: TRBJ2-1
D: -

DNA: TGTGCCAGCAGCGCCACAGGGGGTGTTAAGCAGTTCTTC
CDR3: CASSATGGVKQFF
V: TRBV7-9
size: many
J: TRBJ2-1
D: TRBD1

DNA: TGCAGCGTTGCGGATTACGAGCAGTACTTC
CDR3: CSVADYEQYF
V: TRBV29-1
size: few
J: TRBJ2-7
D: -